The 30 T cell receptor beta chains in this list originate from one sample, sequenced in a study of CD8 T cells in Susac syndrome. It was with random hexamers that 0.5 to 1 ug RNA was reverse transcribed. TCRdb redid the calling of the immunoSEQ multiplex PCR reads with MiXCR, one entry per CDR3 protein. The table has 250,000 to 350,000 distinct CDR3 sequences, about 91% seen once. The sequencing input was CD4+ T cells from PBMCs. The receptor source for this set is a human donor with multiple sclerosis.

This clonotype was picked up one time. The chain combines TRBV7-3 with TRBJ2-1; 7 bases line up with TRBD2. V dropped 5 bases and J dropped 9; count of bases not matched to a gene: 13. CDR1 is SGHTA, CDR2 FQGTGA, per germline. The CDR3 runs 15 residues. The CDR3 loop reads CASSPHGGGRVEQFF. The CDR3, as DNA: TGTGCCAGCAGCCCGCACGGGGGAGGGAGGGTTGAGCAGTTCTTC.

The rearrangement joins TRBV6-2 or TRBV6-3 to TRBJ2-2, with 9 positions matching TRBD2. Germline V gene sequence: CDR1 MNHEY, CDR2 SVGEGT. The V and J ends lost 6 bases and 13 bases, in that order; junction bases with no gene match: 9. This CDR3 contains 13 residues. The CDR3 DNA follows: TGTGCCAGCAGAACCATTAGCGGGGGTGCGCTGTTTTTT. As protein: CASRTISGGALFF.

This chain uses TRBV29-1 with TRBJ1-2, with unresolved D. Trimming pared 2 bases from V and 5 bases from J, leaving 9 bases between. CDR1 is SQVTM and CDR2 is ANQGSEA in the germline V gene. The CDR3 contains 12 residues. CDR3 in DNA: TGCAGCGTTGAACTGGTAGGGTATGGCTACACCTTC. This translates into CSVELVGYGYTF.

This chain connects TRBV5-8 to TRBJ1-3, with D uncertain. This CDR3 has 14 amino acids. Germline V gene data show CDR1 as SGHTS and CDR2 as YDEGEE. Trimming took 4 bases from V and 1 from J, leaving 9 bases between them. The CDR3 bases are TGTGCCAGCAGCAGGGATGGTTCTGGAAACACCATATATTTT. Translating gives CASSRDGSGNTIYF.

This chain links TRBV20-1 with TRBJ2-5; 7 nucleotides align to TRBD1. The germline gives CDR1 DFQATT, CDR2 SNEGSKA (reference sequence). The CDR3 is made up of 14 amino acids. The ends lost 5 bases at V and 3 bases at J; junction bases unmatched: 9. The chain's CDR3 is CSALLRQGEETQYF. The CDR3 coding sequence is TGCAGTGCTCTCCTCAGACAGGGAGAAGAGACCCAGTACTTC.

This rearrangement joins TRBV29-1 to TRBJ2-7, with TRBD1 matching over 10 bases. V lost 4 bases and J lost 6; bases outside the gene matches: 3. This CDR3 comprises 12 residues. Germline V gene sequence: CDR1 SQVTM, CDR2 ANQGSEA. The CDR3 is CSVGRDRGEQYF. CDR3 nucleotides: TGCAGCGTTGGAAGGGACAGGGGCGAGCAGTACTTC.

V is TRBV6-2 or TRBV6-3 and J is TRBJ2-1; no firm D call. Germline V lookup: CDR1 MNHEY, CDR2 SVGEGT. The CDR3 is 11 amino acids. V shed 8 bases and J shed 4 bases, with 6 bases lying between them. CDR3 sequence (DNA): TGTGCCAGCGTGGAATACAATGAGCAGTTCTTC. Encoded protein: CASVEYNEQFF.

The gene calls are TRBV28 and TRBJ1-1; D gene uncertain. This CDR3 spans 14 amino acids. Trimming took 3 bases from V and 1 from J, leaving 9 bases between them. The germline V gene encodes CDR1 MDHEN and CDR2 SYDVKM. The CDR3 sequence: CASSLDPKNTEAFF. CDR3 nucleotide sequence: TGTGCCAGCAGTTTGGATCCCAAGAACACTGAAGCTTTCTTT. The whole variable domain, remainder taken from reference TRBV28 and TRBJ1-1, is DVKVTQSSRYLVKRTGEKVFLECVQDMDHENMFWYRQDPGLGLRLIYFSYDVKMKEKGDIPEGYSVSREKKERFSLILESASTNQTSMYLCASSLDPKNTEAFFGQGTRLTVV.

The rearrangement links TRBV7-2 to TRBJ2-1; D gene uncertain. The CDR3 has 15 amino acids. Germline CDR1 is SGHTA and CDR2 is FQGNSA. V lost 0 bases to trimming and J lost 0 bases, with 6 bases between them. This chain's CDR3 is CASSLALGSYNEQFF. CDR3 sequence (DNA): TGTGCCAGCAGCTTAGCGCTCGGCTCCTACAATGAGCAGTTCTTC.

V and J are TRBV19 and TRBJ1-1; perhaps TRBD1 as D (5 bases). Between the trimmed V and J ends, which lost 4 bases and 1 base, there was a span of 10 bases. This CDR3 has 14 residues. Germline V gene data show CDR1 as LNHDA and CDR2 as SQIVND (reference sequence). CDR3 in amino acids: CASSTGHKNTEAFF. CDR3 nucleotide sequence: TGTGCCAGTAGTACTGGACATAAGAACACTGAAGCTTTCTTT.

The chain links TRBV5-1 to TRBJ2-1; 8 bases are shared with TRBD1. The CDR3 sequence is 17 residues long. Germline CDR1 and CDR2: SGHRS and YFSETQ. The V segment lost 1 base and the J segment 7 bases; nucleotides outside the gene matches: 13. CDR3 amino acids: CASSLRGQGLIGNEQFF. The DNA of the CDR3 is TGCGCCAGCAGCTTGCGCGGACAGGGTTTGATAGGGAATGAGCAGTTCTTC. The full variable domain, in which reference TRBV5-1 and TRBJ2-1 provide the parts outside the CDR3, is KAGVTQTPRYLIKTRGQQVTLSCSPISGHRSVSWYQQTPGQGLQFLFEYFSETQRNKGNFPGRFSGRQFSNSRSEMNVSTLELGDSALYLCASSLRGQGLIGNEQFFGPGTRLTVL.

The gene calls are TRBV29-1 and TRBJ2-5; the D gene is possibly TRBD1 (5 bases). Trimming stripped 2 bases from V and 2 bases from J, with 12 bases between. CDR3 length equals 14 residues. The germline V gene has CDR1 SQVTM and CDR2 ANQGSEA. This chain's CDR3 is CSVERQRNQETQYF. In DNA, the CDR3 is TGCAGCGTTGAAAGACAGAGGAATCAAGAGACCCAGTACTTC.

The chain employs TRBV7-2 and TRBJ2-6; 10 bases line up with TRBD2. Germline CDR1 is SGHTA and CDR2 is FQGNSA. This CDR3 region has 17 residues. J lost 3 bases, V lost 5 bases, and 7 bases had no gene match. The DNA for the CDR3 is TGTGCCAGCAGCCTCACTAGCGGGAATAGTGGGGCCAACGTCCTGACTTTC. Translated, it gives CASSLTSGNSGANVLTF.

The rearrangement joins TRBV20-1 to TRBJ2-7; TRBD1 might be the D (6 bases). Germline V lookup: CDR1 DFQATT, CDR2 SNEGSKA (reference sequence). The CDR3 length is 14 residues. With 4 bases removed from V and 3 bases from J, the gap between germline ends came to 16 bases. CDR3 in amino acids: CSAIDRRRFYEQYF. The CDR3 region has the DNA TGCAGTGCTATTGACAGGAGAAGGTTCTACGAGCAGTACTTC.

The chain links TRBV25-1 to TRBJ2-3; no definite D call. The CDR3 contains 14 residues. Germline V CDR1 and CDR2: MGHDK, SYGVNS. The ends were cut back, 3 bases at V and 3 bases at J, with 10 bases in the middle. Here the CDR3 DNA reads TGTGCCAGCAGTGACCTCACACGGACAGATACGCAGTATTTT. Its translation is CASSDLTRTDTQYF. Supplemented by reference TRBV25-1 and TRBJ2-3, the full variable domain reads EADIYQTPRYLVIGTGKKITLECSQTMGHDKMYWYQQDPGMELHLIHYSYGVNSTEKGDLSSESTVSRIRTEHFPLTLESARPSHTSQYLCASSDLTRTDTQYFGPGTRLTVL.

This rearrangement joins TRBV11-3 to TRBJ2-5; a weak D match, TRBD2 (5 bases). Germline V gene lookup returns CDR1 SGHNT and CDR2 YENEEA. V lost 0 bases and J 5 bases, leaving 10 bases between the germline ends. The CDR3 has 14 amino acids. The CDR3 region has the DNA TGTGCCAGCAGCTTAGATCCTAGCTTGGAGACCCAGTACTTC. Its translation is CASSLDPSLETQYF.

The chain links TRBV11-2 to TRBJ1-4; 9 positions agree with TRBD1. CDR3 size: 14 residues. The V segment lost 1 base and the J segment 7 bases; nucleotides outside the gene matches: 1. CDR1 is SGHAT and CDR2 is FQNNGV in the germline V gene. The CDR3 DNA sequence: TGTGCCAGCAGCTTAGGACAGGGGGGTGAAAAACTGTTTTTT. Translation gives CASSLGQGGEKLFF. The full variable domain, rest sourced from reference TRBV11-2 and TRBJ1-4, is EAGVAQSPRYKIIEKRQSVAFWCNPISGHATLYWYQQILGQGPKLLIQFQNNGVVDDSQLPKDRFSAERLKGVDSTLKIQPAKLEDSAVYLCASSLGQGGEKLFFGSGTQLSVL.

This clonotype was recorded only once. The chain carries TRBV19 and TRBJ1-1; 8 nucleotides align to TRBD1. J was trimmed by 0 bases and V by 8 bases; bases with no gene match: 2. Germline V gene sequence: CDR1 LNHDA, CDR2 SQIVND (reference sequence). CDR3 size: 13 residues. The CDR3 DNA reads TGTGCCAGTGGGGACAGGTTGAACACTGAAGCTTTCTTT. Protein sequence: CASGDRLNTEAFF. The variable domain in full, completed from reference TRBV19 and TRBJ1-1, reads DGGITQSPKYLFRKEGQNVTLSCEQNLNHDAMYWYRQDPGQGLRLIYYSQIVNDFQKGDIAEGYSVSREKKESFPLTVTSAQKNPTAFYLCASGDRLNTEAFFGQGTRLTVV.

This chain uses TRBV10-3 with TRBJ1-2, with D possibly matching TRBD1 (5 bases). Trimming took 2 bases from V and 6 from J, leaving 10 bases between them. Per germline, CDR1 ENHRY and CDR2 SYGVKD. The CDR3 runs to 13 residues. The CDR3 spells CAISELGVNGYTF. The CDR3 nucleotides are TGTGCCATCAGTGAGCTGGGGGTGAATGGCTACACCTTC.

The chain employs TRBV7-2 and TRBJ2-3; no definite D call. The V gene lost 2 bases and the J gene lost 0 bases, with 3 bases spanning the gap. Germline V gives CDR1 SGHTA, CDR2 FQGNSA. The CDR3 is made up of 13 amino acids. CDR3 coding DNA: TGTGCCAGCAGCTTACAGAGCACAGATACGCAGTATTTT. The encoded protein is CASSLQSTDTQYF.

The rearrangement links TRBV6-5 to TRBJ1-5; D call uncertain. Germline V gene lookup returns CDR1 MNHEY and CDR2 SVGAGI. The ends were cut back, 2 bases at V and 8 bases at J, with 16 bases in the middle. The CDR3 loop spans 15 amino acids. CDR3 loop: CASSYESTLIKPQHF. Written as DNA, the CDR3 is TGTGCCAGCAGTTACGAATCGACGCTAATCAAGCCCCAGCATTTT.

The DNA for the CDR3 is TGTGCCAGCACTATAAACACCGGGACGGCGGAGACCCAGTACTTC. Translated, it gives CASTINTGTAETQYF. The rearrangement joins TRBV6-2 or TRBV6-3 to TRBJ2-5; perhaps D is TRBD1 or TRBD2 (5 bases each). From germline, CDR1 is MNHEY and CDR2 SVGEGT. CDR3 length equals 15 residues. Trimming stripped 7 bases from V and 5 bases from J, with 20 bases between.

This clonotype occurred once. The gene calls are TRBV29-1 and TRBJ2-7; maybe TRBD1 (6 bases). The V end lost 6 bases, the J end lost 2 bases, and 17 bases lay between the germline ends. This CDR3 is built from 14 residues. Germline V lookup: CDR1 SQVTM, CDR2 ANQGSEA. The CDR3: CSVVTGISTYEQYF. The CDR3 nucleotides are TGCAGCGTCGTGACAGGAATTAGCACCTACGAGCAGTACTTC.

The chain employs TRBV7-2 and TRBJ1-1; a possible D gene is TRBD1 (5 bases). V shed 9 bases and J shed 0 bases, with 17 bases lying between them. Germline V gene data show CDR1 as SGHTA and CDR2 as FQGNSA. This CDR3 has 15 amino acids. CDR3 DNA: TGTGCCAGAAAACTCGGGGCAACCATGAACACTGAAGCTTTCTTT. This gives the protein CARKLGATMNTEAFF.

The chain couples TRBV5-1 to TRBJ2-7; 9 positions match TRBD1. This CDR3 has 15 amino acids. The germline V gene encodes CDR1 SGHRS and CDR2 YFSETQ. V dropped 2 bases and J dropped 5; count of bases not matched to a gene: 8. The CDR3 bases are TGCGCCAGCAGCTTACCGGGACAGGGAAACCACGAGCAGTACTTC. The encoded protein is CASSLPGQGNHEQYF.

J is TRBJ2-1 and V is TRBV6-1; 8 positions agree with TRBD2. The CDR3 length is 14 residues. Per the germline V gene, CDR1 is MNHNS and CDR2 is SASEGT. V lost 4 bases to trimming and J lost 6 bases; unmatched junction nucleotides: 5. The DNA of the CDR3 is TGTGCCAGCAGTGGGAGGACTAGCCCCAATGAGCAGTTCTTC. Translated, it gives CASSGRTSPNEQFF.

The chain couples TRBV3-1 to TRBJ2-5, with a tentative D call TRBD2 (6 bases). Per germline, CDR1 LGHDT and CDR2 YNNKEL (reference sequence). V lost 6 bases to trimming and J lost 1 base, with 9 bases between them. This CDR3 has 13 residues. The CDR3 reads CASRTTSQETQYF. The CDR3 DNA reads as TGTGCCAGCAGGACGACTAGCCAAGAGACCCAGTACTTC.

The chain uses TRBV27 and TRBJ2-1, with 11 bases that match TRBD2. The CDR3 runs to 17 residues. V lost 2 bases to trimming and J lost 8 bases; unmatched junction nucleotides: 11. CDR1 MNHEY and CDR2 SMNVEV come from the germline V gene (reference sequence). CDR3 amino acids: CASSLPIAGGPRHEQFF. The CDR3 nucleotides are TGTGCCAGCAGTTTACCAATAGCGGGGGGGCCTAGGCATGAGCAGTTCTTC.

A single count supports this clonotype. V is TRBV6-2 or TRBV6-3 and J is TRBJ1-5; unclear D gene. Germline V gene lookup returns CDR1 MNHEY and CDR2 SVGEGT. V was shortened by 6 bases and J by 1 base, with 16 bases between the two germline ends. The length of the CDR3 is 16 residues. The CDR3 reads CASSARSGRSNQPQHF. In DNA, the CDR3 is TGTGCCAGCAGCGCACGAAGCGGCCGCAGCAATCAGCCCCAGCATTTT.

The chain couples TRBV5-6 to TRBJ2-4; D is possibly TRBD1 or TRBD2 (5 bases each). With 3 bases removed from V and 8 bases from J, the gap between germline ends came to 27 bases. The CDR3 loop spans 18 amino acids. Germline V gene data show CDR1 as SGHDT and CDR2 as YYEEEE. The CDR3 loop reads CASSSGTGRQAFLDIQYF. CDR3 nucleotide sequence: TGTGCCAGCAGCTCCGGGACGGGCAGACAAGCTTTTTTGGACATTCAGTACTTC.